This entry lists 2 T cell receptor beta chains sequenced from one sample in a study of technical replicates of blood from several donors. The repertoire was sequenced with immunoSEQ multiplex PCR; TCRdb's copy has only in-frame clones and lacks some. The table lists about 60,000 clones, about 88% of them singletons. Sequenced input: PBMCs. The receptors derive from a human donor in good health. Some clones in this sample may be carry-over from other donors' samples.

The V gene is TRBV7-2, the J gene TRBJ2-1; 8 bases agree with TRBD1. The germline V gene has CDR1 SGHTA and CDR2 FQGNSA. V lost 3 bases and J lost 5; bases outside the gene matches: 3. The CDR3 consists of 14 residues. Here the CDR3 reads CASSLDRDHNEQFF. The CDR3 region has the DNA TGTGCCAGCAGCTTGGACAGGGACCACAATGAGCAGTTCTTC.

This rearrangement joins TRBV29-1 to TRBJ2-3, with 12 bases lining up with TRBD2. Losses at the gene ends were 5 bases for V and 4 bases for J; bases not matched to a gene: 7. The CDR3 totals 15 residues. Germline CDR1 reads SQVTM; CDR2 reads ANQGSEA. DNA of the CDR3: TGCAGCGTTTCGAGGACTAGCGGGGTGGCAGATACGCAGTATTTT. Residues: CSVSRTSGVADTQYF.